These T cell receptor beta chains were read from a single sample in a study of T cells in Graves' hyperthyroidism and ophthalmopathy. TCRdb ran MiXCR on the multiplex PCR reads and lists one entry per CDR3 protein. In the table there are approximately 530,000 distinct CDR3 sequences, just under 20% of which are singletons. Sequences were obtained from blood. The receptor set was obtained from a man in his forties with Graves' ophthalmopathy. CDR3s include the opening cysteine and the closing phenylalanine or tryptophan. The D gene is left open where the match is weak. Clone size is not always given. Where it is, it says once, few, many or a class for expanded clones.

J	size	D	V	DNA	CDR3
TRBJ2-1	.	.	TRBV5-1	TGCGCCAGCAGACTCATGGGCCAAACCTACAATGAGCAGTTCTTC	CASRLMGQTYNEQFF
TRBJ1-2	few	TRBD1	TRBV5-5	TGTGCCAGCAGCTTGTGGGGGACAGCATATGGCTACACCTTC	CASSLWGTAYGYTF
TRBJ2-1	many	TRBD2	TRBV12-3/TRBV12-4	TGTGCCAGCAGTTCACTATTGGCTAGCGGGGACGAGCAGTTCTTC	CASSSLLASGDEQFF
TRBJ1-2	few	.	TRBV20-1	TGCAGTGCTACTTTGGGGGTCTATGGCTACACCTTC	CSATLGVYGYTF
TRBJ2-2	many	.	TRBV5-5	TGTGCCAGCAGCTTGGAGAATGCCCGAACCGGGGAGCTGTTTTTT	CASSLENARTGELFF
TRBJ2-1	many	TRBD1	TRBV2	TGTGCCAGCAGTCAGGGGGACTACAATGAGCAGTTCTTC	CASSQGDYNEQFF
TRBJ1-5	few	TRBD1	TRBV10-3	TGTGCCATCACCATACAGGGGCCGAATAGCAATCAGCCCCAGCATTTT	CAITIQGPNSNQPQHF
TRBJ2-2	.	.	TRBV5-5	TGTGCCAGCAGCCGACCACCGGGCACCGGGGAGCTGTTTTTT	CASSRPPGTGELFF
TRBJ2-1	many	TRBD2	TRBV5-1	TGCGCCAGCAGCCTTAGCGGGAGGGATGAGCAGTTCTTC	CASSLSGRDEQFF
TRBJ2-5	many	TRBD2	TRBV11-2	TGTGCCAGCAGTTCGATCCGTAGCGGGAGTTGGGAAGAGACCCAGTACTTC	CASSSIRSGSWEETQYF
TRBJ2-1	many	TRBD2	TRBV5-6	TGTGCCAGCAGCTTAAGACTAGCGGGGGTTTACAATGAGCAGTTCTTC	CASSLRLAGVYNEQFF
TRBJ2-2	.	.	TRBV11-2	TGTGCCAGCAGCTCCGCGGGGAGGAAGCTGTTTTTT	CASSSAGRKLFF
TRBJ2-2	few	TRBD1	TRBV3-1	TGTGCCAGCAGCGATTGGACAGGGGACACCGGGGAGCTGTTTTTT	CASSDWTGDTGELFF
TRBJ1-2	many	TRBD1	TRBV27	TGTGCCAGCAGTTTAGCCAGGACAGGCTATGGCTACACCTTC	CASSLARTGYGYTF
TRBJ2-5	many	.	TRBV7-9	TGTGCCAGCAGCTCCGGGGTGCAAGAGACCCAGTACTTC	CASSSGVQETQYF
TRBJ2-5	.	TRBD1	TRBV5-1	TGCGCCAGCAGTCCCGGGACAGGGCGGAGGGAAGAGACCCAGTACTTC	CASSPGTGRREETQYF
TRBJ1-1	many	.	TRBV5-1	TGCGCCAGCAGCTTGAACCTGAACACTGAAGCTTTCTTT	CASSLNLNTEAFF
TRBJ2-7	many	.	TRBV5-1	TGTGCCAGCAGTGAGAACTACGAGCAGTACTTC	CASSENYEQYF
TRBJ2-3	.	.	TRBV7-9	TGTGCCAGCAGCCCCCGAGTGGCGGGAAAAGTCACAGATACGCAGTATTTT	CASSPRVAGKVTDTQYF
TRBJ1-1	.	.	TRBV19	TGTGCCAGTAGTGCAACAGGGTTGGGGAACACTGAAGCTTTCTTT	CASSATGLGNTEAFF
TRBJ2-4	many	TRBD1	TRBV12-3/TRBV12-4	TGTGCCAGCAGTCCTCGGACAGGGGGCTGGAACATTCAGTACTTC	CASSPRTGGWNIQYF
TRBJ1-5	.	.	TRBV12-5	TGTGCTAGTGGTCCGGGGGGACCGAGGGATAGCAATCAGCCCCAGCATTTT	CASGPGGPRDSNQPQHF
TRBJ2-1	many	.	TRBV5-1	TGCGCCAGCAGCTTGGGGGTAGGGCCCCAGTTCTTC	CASSLGVGPQFF
TRBJ2-7	few	.	TRBV7-9	TGTGCCAGCTGCCTGCAGGGGTTCGACGAGCAGTACTTC	CASCLQGFDEQYF
TRBJ1-2	.	.	TRBV5-1	TGCGCCAGTACCAAGGGGTCTGATGGCTACACCTTC	CASTKGSDGYTF
TRBJ2-2	many	.	TRBV7-9	TGTGCCAGCAGCTCCAACACCGGGGAGCTGTTTTTT	CASSSNTGELFF
TRBJ1-6	few	TRBD1	TRBV12-3/TRBV12-4	TGTGCCAGCAGTCCCGACAGGGGAGATTCACCCCTCCACTTT	CASSPDRGDSPLHF
TRBJ2-2	many	.	TRBV7-6	TGTGCCAGCAGCTTTAGCGAGAGCACCGGGGAGCTGTTTTTT	CASSFSESTGELFF
TRBJ2-3	.	.	TRBV30	TGTGCCTGGAGTGAATCCGCAGATACGCAGTATTTT	CAWSESADTQYF
TRBJ1-2	few	TRBD1	TRBV12-3/TRBV12-4	TGTGCCAGCAGTACTACCCAGGGGGTGACTTATGGCTACACCTTC	CASSTTQGVTYGYTF
TRBJ2-3	many	.	TRBV2	TGTGCCAGCAGATGGACCCTAGGGGATACGCAGTATTTT	CASRWTLGDTQYF
TRBJ1-1	.	.	TRBV7-9	TGTGCCAGCCTCACAGTGGAGGGGACCCTCTCGCCTGAAGCTTTCTTT	CASLTVEGTLSPEAFF
TRBJ2-1	.	TRBD1	TRBV7-7	TGTGCTAGCAGCTCCGGGACAGGGGGCGCGGATGAGCAGTTCTTC	CASSSGTGGADEQFF
TRBJ1-5	many	.	TRBV7-2	TGTGCCAGCAGCACCACCGGGGGGGGGGGTCAGCCCCAGCATTTT	CASSTTGGGGQPQHF
TRBJ1-2	.	.	TRBV12-3/TRBV12-4	TGTGCCAGCAGTGCACACCGGGGGGGGGGGGGCGGCTACACCTTC	CASSAHRGGGGGYTF
TRBJ2-7	few	.	TRBV6-5	TGTGCCAGCAGGGGGGGGGCGATCTACGAGCAGTACTTC	CASRGGAIYEQYF
TRBJ1-4	few	.	TRBV11-2	TGTGCCAGCAGCTACGGGGGACTCCGGGGGAATGAAAAACTGTTTTTT	CASSYGGLRGNEKLFF
TRBJ2-3	many	.	TRBV5-5	TGTGCCAGCAGCTCGACGGGGACCACAGATACGCAGTATTTT	CASSSTGTTDTQYF
TRBJ1-1	many	TRBD1	TRBV18	TGTGCCAGCTCACTCGGACAGGGGGTGGCTGAAGCTTTCTTT	CASSLGQGVAEAFF
TRBJ2-2	many	.	TRBV6-2/TRBV6-3	TGTGCCAGCAGTTACTCCCTAGACACCGGGGAGCTGTTTTTT	CASSYSLDTGELFF
TRBJ2-1	many	.	TRBV28	TGTGCCAGCAGTTTCACGGGGGACAGCTCCTACAATGAGCAGTTCTTC	CASSFTGDSSYNEQFF
TRBJ2-1	.	TRBD1	TRBV7-9	TGTGCCAGCACCACCATCCCTCACGACAGGGGGCGAATGAGTGAGCAGTTCTTC	CASTTIPHDRGRMSEQFF
TRBJ1-5	few	TRBD1	TRBV30	TGTGCCTGGAGTGGTCAGGGGGCTCGGCAGCCCCAGCATTTT	CAWSGQGARQPQHF
TRBJ2-3	few	.	TRBV12-3/TRBV12-4	TGTGCCAGCAGAGATATTAGGGGTCAGGATACGCAGTATTTT	CASRDIRGQDTQYF
TRBJ1-6	few	.	TRBV30	TGTGCCTGGACCCCCAATATAGGGATAAGTCCCCTCCACTTT	CAWTPNIGISPLHF
TRBJ2-4	many	TRBD1	TRBV6-1	TGTGCCAGCAGCGAAGGACAGGGAAACATTCAGTACTTC	CASSEGQGNIQYF
TRBJ1-5	.	.	TRBV5-5	TGTGCCAGCAGCTCTGGCAGATTCAATCAGCCCCAGCATTTT	CASSSGRFNQPQHF
TRBJ2-7	few	.	TRBV7-9	TGTGCCAGCAGCCCCGGGGGTCCCCCTTTCTACGAGCAGTACTTC	CASSPGGPPFYEQYF
TRBJ1-3	few	.	TRBV15	TGTGCCACCAGCAGGGCTGCCCCCCTCTCTGGAAACACCATATATTTT	CATSRAAPLSGNTIYF
TRBJ2-2	few	TRBD1	TRBV28	TGTGCCAGCAGTTTGAGGGGGCTGACCACCGGGGAGCTGTTTTTT	CASSLRGLTTGELFF
TRBJ2-3	.	TRBD2	TRBV20-1	TGCAGTGCTGGGGTGACTAGCGGGGGGGCAGATACGCAGTATTTT	CSAGVTSGGADTQYF
TRBJ2-5	few	.	TRBV10-3	TGTGCCATCAGTGAGTCGGAGGACCTCGCCGAGACCCAGTACTTC	CAISESEDLAETQYF
TRBJ2-1	.	.	TRBV9	TGTGCCAGCAGCTTCCGCCAAGACAATGAGCAGTTCTTC	CASSFRQDNEQFF
TRBJ2-3	many	TRBD1	TRBV27	TGTGCCAGCAGTACTACTTGGACAGGGGCGTCAGATACGCAGTATTTT	CASSTTWTGASDTQYF
TRBJ2-3	many	.	TRBV11-2	TGTGCCAGCAGCCCCAGGTTGGACGGAGCAGATACGCAGTATTTT	CASSPRLDGADTQYF
TRBJ2-7	.	TRBD1	TRBV30	TGTGCCTGGGCCCTAGGACAGGGAACCTACGAGCAGTACTTC	CAWALGQGTYEQYF
TRBJ2-3	.	.	TRBV6-1	TGTGCCAGCAGTCCAATAGTTACCACAGATACGCAGTATTTT	CASSPIVTTDTQYF
TRBJ1-2	many	.	TRBV6-1	TGTGCCAGCAGTGAGCCCCCCGGGGCCGGGGGCTATGGCTACACCTTC	CASSEPPGAGGYGYTF
TRBJ2-1	.	TRBD2	TRBV20-1	TGCAGTGCTAGAAAAGCGGGGGGGGACAATGAGCAGTTCTTC	CSARKAGGDNEQFF
TRBJ1-1	many	.	TRBV18	TGTGCCAGCTCACCAGGGGAGGAAGCTTTCTTT	CASSPGEEAFF